A selection of T cell receptor beta chains follows, all from one sample in a study of T cells after somatic rescue of genetic block. Sequenced by immunoSEQ multiplex PCR; TCRdb stores in-frame clones only, minus some. The sample consists of about 88,000 clones, 90% of them appearing once. Sequencing input: peripheral blood mononuclear cells (PBMCs). These receptors were taken from a woman aged 18-29 years. Both conserved end residues are part of each CDR3. D genes are given only for firm matches. Only part of the rows carry a size: once, few, many, or a class if the clone is expanded.

TGTGCCATCAGGGGGCAGGGGTTGGAGCAGTACTTC CAIRGQGLEQYF TRBV10-3 NA TRBJ2-7 NA
TGTGCCAGCAACGGAGGAACCGTTGGAGCTTTCTTT CASNGGTVGAFF TRBV28 NA TRBJ1-1 NA
TGTGCCAGCAGCCTGAGACTAGTTTGGACCCTGGGCTCCTACAATGAGCAGTTCTTC CASSLRLVWTLGSYNEQFF TRBV11-1 NA TRBJ2-1 NA
TGTGCCAGCGCCCCGGGACGCGAGCCCTACGAGCAGTACTTC CASAPGREPYEQYF TRBV6-5 NA TRBJ2-7 NA
TGCGCCAGCAGCCCTACTAGCGGGAGCTCCTACAATGAGCAGTTCTTC CASSPTSGSSYNEQFF TRBV5-1 NA TRBJ2-1 TRBD2
TGTGCTAGCAGCTTAGGTAGCGGGAGGACCGGGGAGCTGTTTTTT CASSLGSGRTGELFF TRBV7-7 once TRBJ2-2 TRBD2
TGTGCCAGCAGTGAGAACAGGGGGCTGGGTTACAATGAGCAGTTCTTC CASSENRGLGYNEQFF TRBV25-1 NA TRBJ2-1 TRBD1
TGTGCCAGCAGTCGGCGGGCTAGCTCCTACAATGAGCAGTTCTTC CASSRRASSYNEQFF TRBV11-1 NA TRBJ2-1 NA
TGTGCCAGCAGCCCTACCGGGACAGGGCAACCTTACGAGCAGTACTTC CASSPTGTGQPYEQYF TRBV9 NA TRBJ2-7 TRBD1
TGTGCCAGCAGCTGGAGGGGCAGAGAGCAGTTCTTC CASSWRGREQFF TRBV11-2 NA TRBJ2-1 NA
TGTGCCAGCAGCGCCCCCAATGTAAACGAGCAGTACTTC CASSAPNVNEQYF TRBV7-6 NA TRBJ2-7 NA
TGTGCCAGTAGTATCAAAGGGACAGGGGGCGCCTTACGCCACGAGCAGTACTTC CASSIKGTGGALRHEQYF TRBV19 NA TRBJ2-7 TRBD1
TGCAGCGTTGAAGGATGGCCCGGACTACCAGGAACTAGCACAGATACGCAGTATTTT CSVEGWPGLPGTSTDTQYF TRBV29-1 NA TRBJ2-3 NA
TGTGCCAGCAGCTTAGGAGGGGTGCGTCAGCCCCAGCATTTT CASSLGGVRQPQHF TRBV7-9 few TRBJ1-5 NA
TGTGCCAGCAGCACGGTGGGGGGGCTTATGAACACTGAAGCTTTCTTT CASSTVGGLMNTEAFF TRBV7-2 NA TRBJ1-1 NA
TGTGCCAGCAGTCTATTGGGGACCGGAGGCTACACCTTC CASSLLGTGGYTF TRBV28 NA TRBJ1-2 NA
TGTGCCAGCTCACCAGCGGGGGCCCCCTACGAGCAGTACTTC CASSPAGAPYEQYF TRBV18 NA TRBJ2-7 NA
TGCGCCAGCAGTCCCCGGGAGGTTCAGCCCCAGCATTTT CASSPREVQPQHF TRBV23-1 NA TRBJ1-5 NA
TGTGCCAGCTCACACGAGATTACGGACACTGAAGCTTTCTTT CASSHEITDTEAFF TRBV18 NA TRBJ1-1 NA
TGTGCCAGCAGTGAATGGATAGCGGGAGGTTCCACCGGGGAGCTGTTTTTT CASSEWIAGGSTGELFF TRBV2 NA TRBJ2-2 TRBD2
TGTGCCAGCAGTGAAGGGCTAGCGGGATGGTCCGGGGAGCTGTTTTTT CASSEGLAGWSGELFF TRBV6-1 NA TRBJ2-2 TRBD2
TGTGCCACCAGCAGAGAGGGAGGGTTTGGGGCCAACGTCCTGACTTTC CATSREGGFGANVLTF TRBV15 NA TRBJ2-6 TRBD2
TGTGCCAGCAGCGCAACGGGACTAGCGGTTCAAGAGACCCAGTACTTC CASSATGLAVQETQYF TRBV9 NA TRBJ2-5 TRBD2
TGTGCCAGCAGTAAACCGGGACAGCCCGGGCTCGCGGCCTTC CASSKPGQPGLAAF TRBV28 NA TRBJ1-2 TRBD1
TGTGCCAGCAGTGAATCTGGGCGGGTCGGTCAGCCCCAGCATTTT CASSESGRVGQPQHF TRBV25-1 NA TRBJ1-5 NA
TGTGCCAGCAGTTACTCCGGTGGGGCGAACACCGGGGAGCTGTTTTTT CASSYSGGANTGELFF TRBV6-5 NA TRBJ2-2 NA
TGCGCCAGCAGCCCCGGGACTAGCGGGAGGGCCGGTTCCTACGAGCAGTACTTC CASSPGTSGRAGSYEQYF TRBV5-1 NA TRBJ2-7 TRBD2
TGTGCCAGCACCCCCCGAGGGAGCTCTGGAAACACCATATATTTT CASTPRGSSGNTIYF TRBV7-9 NA TRBJ1-3 NA
TGTGCCAGCAGCGTAGGAGGACTAGCGGGCTCCTACAATGAGCAGTTCTTC CASSVGGLAGSYNEQFF TRBV9 NA TRBJ2-1 TRBD2
TGCGCCAGCACCATCGACTCTTACAATGAGCAGTTCTTC CASTIDSYNEQFF TRBV5-1 NA TRBJ2-1 NA
TGTGCCAGCAGAGCCCGGTACGAGCAGTACTTC CASRARYEQYF TRBV27 NA TRBJ2-7 NA
TGCAGCGTTTTTCACCACCTAGCGGGCTACTCCTACGAGCAGTACTTC CSVFHHLAGYSYEQYF TRBV29-1 NA TRBJ2-7 TRBD2
TGTGCCCGACGAGGCAGGCGCGACAGTCTTGTAGGCACTGAAGCTTTCTTT CARRGRRDSLVGTEAFF TRBV30 once TRBJ1-1 NA
TGTGCCAGCAGCTTGGGGCGAATCAACGAGCAGTACTTC CASSLGRINEQYF TRBV5-6 NA TRBJ2-7 NA
TGTGCCAGCTGTCCCCTTGGCGCCGGGGAGCTGTTTTTT CASCPLGAGELFF TRBV6-5 NA TRBJ2-2 NA
TGTGCCAGCAGCGTAGATGGAGGGGGCGGGGGTCAAGAGACCCAGTACTTC CASSVDGGGGGQETQYF TRBV9 NA TRBJ2-5 NA
TGTGCCAGTTGCACCGGGACCGGTGGTGAAAAACTGTTTTTT CASCTGTGGEKLFF TRBV27 NA TRBJ1-4 NA
TGTGCCAGCAGAGGACAGGGGACTTATAGCAATCAGCCCCAGCATTTT CASRGQGTYSNQPQHF TRBV21-1 NA TRBJ1-5 NA
TGTGCCAGCAGTTACCCGACGGACCGCTGTTCCTACAATGAGCAGTTCTTC CASSYPTDRCSYNEQFF TRBV6-7 NA TRBJ2-1 NA
TGTGCCACCACCCCAGCGGGACGGCCCGGGGAGCTGTTTTTT CATTPAGRPGELFF TRBV6-5 NA TRBJ2-2 TRBD2
TGTGCCAGCAGTCACGGACTAGCGGGAGTAACCGGGGAGCTGTTTTTT CASSHGLAGVTGELFF TRBV6-6 NA TRBJ2-2 TRBD2
TGTGCCAGTAGAAAGGGGGGGAGTCCGCTAGGGGATCAGCCCCAGCATTTT CASRKGGSPLGDQPQHF TRBV19 few TRBJ1-5 NA
TGTGCCAGCAGCGTAGAGGGGACTAATGAAAAACTGTTTTTT CASSVEGTNEKLFF TRBV9 once TRBJ1-4 NA
TGTGCCACCTCGGACACCTCTGGAAACACCATATATTTT CATSDTSGNTIYF TRBV2 NA TRBJ1-3 NA
TGTGCCAGCAGCTTAGGAAGGGACGAGCAGTACTTC CASSLGRDEQYF TRBV11-2 NA TRBJ2-7 NA
TGTGCCAGCAGCTCCCGGGAGTCCTACGAGCAGTACTTC CASSSRESYEQYF TRBV5-6 NA TRBJ2-7 NA
TGTGCCAGCTTGGGGCGCGCATTCTCGGATGAAAAACTGTTTTTT CASLGRAFSDEKLFF TRBV19 NA TRBJ1-4 NA
TGCGCCAGCAGCCAACTCGTAGCTACAGGGGTTGACGGCTACACCTTC CASSQLVATGVDGYTF TRBV4-1 NA TRBJ1-2 TRBD1
TGTGCCAGCAGCTCGGTATCGACAGCTAACTATGGCTACACCTTC CASSSVSTANYGYTF TRBV7-3 NA TRBJ1-2 NA
TGCAGCGTGGAGGGAGAGCCGGCCAAAAACATTCAGTACTTC CSVEGEPAKNIQYF TRBV29-1 NA TRBJ2-4 NA
TGTGCCAGCAGCTGGGGACAGGGGGCTGGTGGCTACACCTTC CASSWGQGAGGYTF TRBV5-4 NA TRBJ1-2 TRBD1